This T cell receptor (beta chain) was obtained from a study of T cells in women clearing cervical HPV infection. Study results and limitations: Each sample's T-cell count was unknown, possibly confounding richness.

This CDR3 comprises 14 residues. CDR1 is LNHDA and CDR2 is SQIVND in the germline V gene (reference sequence). Turning to this clone: Its specificity is unknown. Coverage ceases 3 residues before the CDR3 finishes, and the germline J gene fills in the end.

Average input was about 1.2 ug genomic DNA for immunoSEQ TCR beta CDR3 amplification. Data came from immunoSEQ multiplex PCR; TCRdb stores just in-frame clones and leaves some out. This repertoire includes over 45,000 clones. This chain joins TRBV19 and TRBJ2-3; the D gene is possibly TRBD2 (7 bases). The clonotype originates from a woman between 18 and 69 years old with a cervical HPV16 infection that either progressed to CIN3+ or cleared (not recorded which). The specimen sequenced was blood buffy coat. Here the CDR3 reads CASSIRGGVEPQYF. CDR3 DNA, as far as it was read: TGTGCCAGTAGTATCCGAGGGGGGGTTGAGCCG.